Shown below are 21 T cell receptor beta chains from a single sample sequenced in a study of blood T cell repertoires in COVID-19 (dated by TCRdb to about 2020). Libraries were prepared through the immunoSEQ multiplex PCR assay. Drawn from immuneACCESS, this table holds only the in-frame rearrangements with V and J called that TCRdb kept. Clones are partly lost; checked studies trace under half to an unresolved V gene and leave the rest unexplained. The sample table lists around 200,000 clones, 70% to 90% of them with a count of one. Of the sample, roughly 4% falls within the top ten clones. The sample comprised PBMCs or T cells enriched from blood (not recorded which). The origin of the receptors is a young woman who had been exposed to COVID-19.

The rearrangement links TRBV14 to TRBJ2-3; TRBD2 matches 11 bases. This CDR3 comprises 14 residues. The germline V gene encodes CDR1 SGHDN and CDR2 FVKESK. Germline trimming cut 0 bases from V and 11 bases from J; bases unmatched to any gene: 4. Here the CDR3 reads CASSQDRTSGQQYF. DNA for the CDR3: TGTGCCAGCAGCCAAGATAGGACTAGCGGGCAGCAGTATTTT.

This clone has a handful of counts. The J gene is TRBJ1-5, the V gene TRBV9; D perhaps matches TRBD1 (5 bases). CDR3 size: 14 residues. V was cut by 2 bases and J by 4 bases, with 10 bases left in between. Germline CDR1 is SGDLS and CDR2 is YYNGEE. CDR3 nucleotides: TGTGCCAGCAGCGTGGGGCTGAGGAATCAGCCCCAGCATTTT. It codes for CASSVGLRNQPQHF.

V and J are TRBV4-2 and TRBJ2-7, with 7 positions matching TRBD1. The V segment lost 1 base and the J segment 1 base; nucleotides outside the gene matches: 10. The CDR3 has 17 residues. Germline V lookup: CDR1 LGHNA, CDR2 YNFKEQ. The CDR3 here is CASSQALREQGSYEQYF. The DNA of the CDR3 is TGTGCCAGCAGCCAAGCATTGAGGGAACAGGGGTCCTACGAGCAGTACTTC.

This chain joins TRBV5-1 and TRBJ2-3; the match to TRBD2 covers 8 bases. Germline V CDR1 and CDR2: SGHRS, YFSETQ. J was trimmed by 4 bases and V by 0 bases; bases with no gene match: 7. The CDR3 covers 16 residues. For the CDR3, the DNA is TGCGCCAGCAGCTTGGCACCGACTAGCGAGGCAGATACGCAGTATTTT. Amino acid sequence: CASSLAPTSEADTQYF. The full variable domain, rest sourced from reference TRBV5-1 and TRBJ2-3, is KAGVTQTPRYLIKTRGQQVTLSCSPISGHRSVSWYQQTPGQGLQFLFEYFSETQRNKGNFPGRFSGRQFSNSRSEMNVSTLELGDSALYLCASSLAPTSEADTQYFGPGTRLTVL.

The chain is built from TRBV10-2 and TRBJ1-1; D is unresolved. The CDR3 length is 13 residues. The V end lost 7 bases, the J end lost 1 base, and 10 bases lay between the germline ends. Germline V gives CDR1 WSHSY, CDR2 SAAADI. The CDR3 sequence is CASKTDPNTEAFF. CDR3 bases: TGCGCCAGCAAAACAGACCCGAACACTGAAGCTTTCTTT.

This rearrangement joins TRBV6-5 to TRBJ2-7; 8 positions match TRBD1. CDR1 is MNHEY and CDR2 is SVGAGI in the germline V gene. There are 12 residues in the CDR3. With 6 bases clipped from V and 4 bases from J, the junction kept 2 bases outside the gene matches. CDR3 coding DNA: TGTGCCAGCAGACAGGGGGTGTACGAGCAGTACTTC. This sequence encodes CASRQGVYEQYF.

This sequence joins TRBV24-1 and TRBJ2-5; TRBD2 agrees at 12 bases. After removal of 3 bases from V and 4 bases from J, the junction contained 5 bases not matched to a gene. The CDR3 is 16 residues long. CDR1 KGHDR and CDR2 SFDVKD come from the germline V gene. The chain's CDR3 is CATSDPSGGARETQYF. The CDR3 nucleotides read TGTGCCACCAGTGATCCTAGCGGGGGGGCGCGAGAGACCCAGTACTTC.

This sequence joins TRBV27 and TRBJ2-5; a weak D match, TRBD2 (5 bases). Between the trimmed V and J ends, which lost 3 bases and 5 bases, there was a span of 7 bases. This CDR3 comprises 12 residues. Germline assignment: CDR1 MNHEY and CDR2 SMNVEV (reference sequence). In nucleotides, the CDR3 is TGTGCCAGCAGTTTTTCGGGGGAGACCCAGTACTTC. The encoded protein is CASSFSGETQYF.

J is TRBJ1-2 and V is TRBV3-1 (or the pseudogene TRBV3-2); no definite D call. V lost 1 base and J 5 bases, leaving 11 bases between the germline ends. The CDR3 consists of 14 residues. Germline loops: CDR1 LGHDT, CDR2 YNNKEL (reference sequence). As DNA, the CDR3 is TGTGCCAGCAGCCAAGGGAGCCACGAGTATGGCTACACCTTC. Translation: CASSQGSHEYGYTF.

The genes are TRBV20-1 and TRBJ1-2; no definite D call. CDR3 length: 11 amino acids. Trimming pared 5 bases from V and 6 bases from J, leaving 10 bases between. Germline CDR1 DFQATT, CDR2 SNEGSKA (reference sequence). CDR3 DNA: TGCAGTGCTTCCAGCGTGGATGGCTACACCTTC. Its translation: CSASSVDGYTF.

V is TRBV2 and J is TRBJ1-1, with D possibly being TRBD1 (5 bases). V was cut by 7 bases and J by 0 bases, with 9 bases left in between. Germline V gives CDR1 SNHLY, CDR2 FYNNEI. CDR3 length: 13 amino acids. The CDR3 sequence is CASNRQMNTEAFF. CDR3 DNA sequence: TGTGCCAGCAACAGACAGATGAACACTGAAGCTTTCTTT.

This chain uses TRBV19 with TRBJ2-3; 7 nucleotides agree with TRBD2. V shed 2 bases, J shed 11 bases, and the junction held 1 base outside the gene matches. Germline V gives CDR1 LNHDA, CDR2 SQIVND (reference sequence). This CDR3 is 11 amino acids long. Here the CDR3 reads CASSIPGGQYF. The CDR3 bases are TGTGCCAGTAGTATACCGGGGGGGCAGTATTTT.

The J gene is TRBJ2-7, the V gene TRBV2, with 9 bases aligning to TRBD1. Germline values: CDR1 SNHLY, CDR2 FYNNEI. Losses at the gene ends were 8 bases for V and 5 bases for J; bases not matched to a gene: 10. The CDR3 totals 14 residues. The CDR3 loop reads CASGGQGLNDEQYF. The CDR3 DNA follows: TGTGCCAGCGGGGGACAGGGTTTAAACGACGAGCAGTACTTC. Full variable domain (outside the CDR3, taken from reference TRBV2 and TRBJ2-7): EPEVTQTPSHQVTQMGQEVILRCVPISNHLYFYWYRQILGQKVEFLVSFYNNEISEKSEIFDDQFSVERPDGSNFTLKIRSTKLEDSAMYFCASGGQGLNDEQYFGPGTRLTVT.

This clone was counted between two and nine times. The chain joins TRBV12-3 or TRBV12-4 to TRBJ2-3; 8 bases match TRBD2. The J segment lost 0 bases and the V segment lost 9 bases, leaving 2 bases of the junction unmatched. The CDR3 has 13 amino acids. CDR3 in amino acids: CASRLASTDTQYF. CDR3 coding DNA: TGTGCCAGTCGACTAGCGAGCACAGATACGCAGTATTTT.

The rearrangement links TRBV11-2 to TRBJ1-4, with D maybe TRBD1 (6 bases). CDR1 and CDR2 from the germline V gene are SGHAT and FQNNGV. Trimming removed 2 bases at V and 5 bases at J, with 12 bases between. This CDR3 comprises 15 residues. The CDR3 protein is CASSLMQGLNEKLFF. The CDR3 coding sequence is TGTGCCAGCAGCTTAATGCAGGGGCTAAATGAAAAACTGTTTTTT.

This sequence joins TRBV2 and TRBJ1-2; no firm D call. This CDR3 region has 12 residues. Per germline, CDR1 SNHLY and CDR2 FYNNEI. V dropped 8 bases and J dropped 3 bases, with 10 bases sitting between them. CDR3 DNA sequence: TGTGCCAGCGTTCCCCAGGACTATGGCTACACCTTC. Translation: CASVPQDYGYTF.

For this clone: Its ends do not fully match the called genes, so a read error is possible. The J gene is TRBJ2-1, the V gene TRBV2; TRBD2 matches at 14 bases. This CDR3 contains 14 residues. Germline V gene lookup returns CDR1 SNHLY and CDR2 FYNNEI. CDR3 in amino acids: CACRTSGGRNEQFF. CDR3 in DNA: TGTGCCTGCAGGACTAGCGGGGGGCGCAATGAGCAGTTCTTC.

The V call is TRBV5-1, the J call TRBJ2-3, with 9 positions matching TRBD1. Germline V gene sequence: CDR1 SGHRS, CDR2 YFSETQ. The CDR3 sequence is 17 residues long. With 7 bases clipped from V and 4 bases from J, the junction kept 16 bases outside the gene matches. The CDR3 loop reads CASSSRLSGQGSDTQYF. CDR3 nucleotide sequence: TGCGCCAGCTCCTCCAGACTCTCGGGACAGGGTTCAGATACGCAGTATTTT.

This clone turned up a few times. CDR3 sequence: CASSFSFFPGTSSYNEQFF. CDR3 in DNA: TGTGCCAGCAGCTTTTCGTTTTTCCCCGGGACTAGCTCCTACAATGAGCAGTTCTTC. This chain connects TRBV5-6 to TRBJ2-1; 8 bases agree with TRBD2. Trimming cost V 2 bases and J 0 bases; bases outside gene matches: 13. Germline CDR1 SGHDT, CDR2 YYEEEE. The CDR3 consists of 19 residues.

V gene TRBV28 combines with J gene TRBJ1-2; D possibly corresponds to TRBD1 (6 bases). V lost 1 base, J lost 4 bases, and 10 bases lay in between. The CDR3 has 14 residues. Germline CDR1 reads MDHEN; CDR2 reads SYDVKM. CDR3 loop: CASSLSNRAYGYTF. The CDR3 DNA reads TGTGCCAGCAGTTTATCGAACAGGGCCTATGGCTACACCTTC.

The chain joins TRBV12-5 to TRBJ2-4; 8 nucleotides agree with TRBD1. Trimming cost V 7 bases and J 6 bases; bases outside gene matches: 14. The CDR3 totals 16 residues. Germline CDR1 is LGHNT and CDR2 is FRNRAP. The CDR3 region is CASDRPGGGGGNIQYF. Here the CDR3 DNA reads TGTGCTAGTGACCGGCCAGGGGGCGGAGGGGGAAACATTCAGTACTTC.